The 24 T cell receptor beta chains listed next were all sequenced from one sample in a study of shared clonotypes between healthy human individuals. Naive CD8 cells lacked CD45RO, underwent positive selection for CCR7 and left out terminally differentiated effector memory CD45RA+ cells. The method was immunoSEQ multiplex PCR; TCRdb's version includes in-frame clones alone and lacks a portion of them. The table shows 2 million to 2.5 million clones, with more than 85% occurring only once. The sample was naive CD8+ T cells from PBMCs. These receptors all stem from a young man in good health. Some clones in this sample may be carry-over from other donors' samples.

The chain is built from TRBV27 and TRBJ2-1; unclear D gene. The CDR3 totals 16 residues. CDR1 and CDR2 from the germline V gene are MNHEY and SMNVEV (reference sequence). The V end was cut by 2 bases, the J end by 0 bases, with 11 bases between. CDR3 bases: TGTGCCAGCAGTTTACAGACGCCATACTCCTACAATGAGCAGTTCTTC. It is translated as CASSLQTPYSYNEQFF.

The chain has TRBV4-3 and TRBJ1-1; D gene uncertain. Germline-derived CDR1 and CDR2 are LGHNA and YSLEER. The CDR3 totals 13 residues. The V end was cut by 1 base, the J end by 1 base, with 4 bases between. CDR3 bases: TGCGCCAGCAGCCAAGTACAGAACACTGAAGCTTTCTTT. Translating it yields CASSQVQNTEAFF.

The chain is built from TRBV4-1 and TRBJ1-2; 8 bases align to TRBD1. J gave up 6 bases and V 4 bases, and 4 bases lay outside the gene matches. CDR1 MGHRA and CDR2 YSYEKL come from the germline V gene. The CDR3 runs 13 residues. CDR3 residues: CASSLSDRDGYTF. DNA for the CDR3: TGCGCCAGCAGCCTTTCGGACAGGGATGGCTACACCTTC.

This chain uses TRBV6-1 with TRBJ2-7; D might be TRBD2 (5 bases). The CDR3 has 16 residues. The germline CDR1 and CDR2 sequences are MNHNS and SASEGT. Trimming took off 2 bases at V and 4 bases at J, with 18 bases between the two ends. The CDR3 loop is CASSELVADSPYEQYF. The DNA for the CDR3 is TGTGCCAGCAGTGAATTGGTGGCGGACTCTCCATACGAGCAGTACTTC.

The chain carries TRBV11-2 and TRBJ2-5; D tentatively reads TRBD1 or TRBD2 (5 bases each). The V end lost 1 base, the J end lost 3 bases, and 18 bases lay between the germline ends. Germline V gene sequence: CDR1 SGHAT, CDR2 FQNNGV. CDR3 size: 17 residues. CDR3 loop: CASSLAWGNRGKETQYF. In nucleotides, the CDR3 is TGTGCCAGCAGCTTAGCTTGGGGGAACCGCGGCAAAGAGACCCAGTACTTC.

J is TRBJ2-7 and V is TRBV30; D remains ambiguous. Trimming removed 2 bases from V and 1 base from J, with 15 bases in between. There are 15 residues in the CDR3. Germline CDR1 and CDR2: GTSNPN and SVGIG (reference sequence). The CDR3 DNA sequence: TGTGCCTGGAGTCCCTCCGTGGTCCGTTCCTACGAGCAGTACTTC. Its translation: CAWSPSVVRSYEQYF.

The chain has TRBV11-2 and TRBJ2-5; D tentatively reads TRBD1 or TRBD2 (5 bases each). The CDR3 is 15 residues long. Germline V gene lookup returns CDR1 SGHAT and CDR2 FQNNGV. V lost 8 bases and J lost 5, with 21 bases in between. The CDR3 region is CASRMFGGGSETQYF. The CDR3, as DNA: TGTGCCAGCCGTATGTTTGGGGGTGGGTCGGAGACCCAGTACTTC. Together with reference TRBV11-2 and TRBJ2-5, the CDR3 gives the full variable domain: EAGVAQSPRYKIIEKRQSVAFWCNPISGHATLYWYQQILGQGPKLLIQFQNNGVVDDSQLPKDRFSAERLKGVDSTLKIQPAKLEDSAVYLCASRMFGGGSETQYFGPGTRLLVL.

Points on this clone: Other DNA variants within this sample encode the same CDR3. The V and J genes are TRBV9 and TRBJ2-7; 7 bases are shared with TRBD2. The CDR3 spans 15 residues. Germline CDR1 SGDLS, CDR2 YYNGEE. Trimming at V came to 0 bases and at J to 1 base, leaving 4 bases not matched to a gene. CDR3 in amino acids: CASSVVASGSYEQYF. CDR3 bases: TGTGCCAGCAGCGTAGTTGCTAGCGGATCCTACGAGCAGTACTTC.

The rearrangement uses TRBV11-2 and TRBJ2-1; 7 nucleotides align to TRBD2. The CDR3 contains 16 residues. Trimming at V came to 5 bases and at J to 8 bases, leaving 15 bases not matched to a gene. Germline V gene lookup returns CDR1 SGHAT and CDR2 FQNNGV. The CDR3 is CASSQTGPLGRDEQFF. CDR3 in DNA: TGTGCCAGCAGCCAAACCGGGCCCCTGGGGAGGGATGAGCAGTTCTTC. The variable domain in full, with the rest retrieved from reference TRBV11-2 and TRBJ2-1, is EAGVAQSPRYKIIEKRQSVAFWCNPISGHATLYWYQQILGQGPKLLIQFQNNGVVDDSQLPKDRFSAERLKGVDSTLKIQPAKLEDSAVYLCASSQTGPLGRDEQFFGPGTRLTVL.

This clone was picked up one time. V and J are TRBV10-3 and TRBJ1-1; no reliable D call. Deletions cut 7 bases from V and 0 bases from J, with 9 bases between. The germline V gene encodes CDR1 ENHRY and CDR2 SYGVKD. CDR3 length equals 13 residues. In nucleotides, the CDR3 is TGTGCCATCACGGTGGCTTTGAACACTGAAGCTTTCTTT. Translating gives CAITVALNTEAFF.

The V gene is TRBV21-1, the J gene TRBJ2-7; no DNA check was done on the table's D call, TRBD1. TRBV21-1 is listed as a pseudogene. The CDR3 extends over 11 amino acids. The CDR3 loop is CASRETGKQYF. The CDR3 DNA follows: TGTGCCAGCAGGGAGACAGGGAAGCAGTACTTC.

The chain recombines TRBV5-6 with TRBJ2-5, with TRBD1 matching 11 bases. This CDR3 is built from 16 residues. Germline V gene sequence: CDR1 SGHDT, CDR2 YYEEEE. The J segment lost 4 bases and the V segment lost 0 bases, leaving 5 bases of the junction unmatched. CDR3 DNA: TGTGCCAGCAGCTTGGCGGACAGGGGGCTTTTAGAGACCCAGTACTTC. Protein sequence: CASSLADRGLLETQYF.

CDR3 in amino acids: CASSLLNTEAFF. The CDR3 nucleotides read TGTGCCAGCAGTCTCCTGAACACTGAAGCTTTCTTT. The chain has TRBV25-1 and TRBJ1-1, with unresolved D. V was pared by 5 bases and J by 0 bases, with 4 bases between. Germline CDR1 and CDR2: MGHDK and SYGVNS. The CDR3 runs 12 residues.

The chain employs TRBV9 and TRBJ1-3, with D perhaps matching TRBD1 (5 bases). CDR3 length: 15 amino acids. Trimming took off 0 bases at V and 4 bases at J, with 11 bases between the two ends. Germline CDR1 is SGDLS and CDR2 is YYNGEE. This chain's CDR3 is CASSVDWGSGNTIYF. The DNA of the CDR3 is TGTGCCAGCAGCGTAGATTGGGGCTCAGGAAACACCATATATTTT.

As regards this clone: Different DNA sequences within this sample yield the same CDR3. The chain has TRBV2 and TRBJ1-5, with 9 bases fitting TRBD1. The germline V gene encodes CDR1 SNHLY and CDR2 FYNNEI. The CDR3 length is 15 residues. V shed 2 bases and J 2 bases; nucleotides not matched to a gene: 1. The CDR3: CASSERTGGNQPQHF. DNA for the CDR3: TGTGCCAGCAGTGAAAGGACAGGGGGCAATCAGCCCCAGCATTTT.

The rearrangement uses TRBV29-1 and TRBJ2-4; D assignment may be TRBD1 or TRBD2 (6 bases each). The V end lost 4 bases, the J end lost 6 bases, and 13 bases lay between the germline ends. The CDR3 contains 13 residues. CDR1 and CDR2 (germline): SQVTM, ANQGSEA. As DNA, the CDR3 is TGCAGCGTTGTTGGAGGGGGTAGAAACATTCAGTACTTC. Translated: CSVVGGGRNIQYF.

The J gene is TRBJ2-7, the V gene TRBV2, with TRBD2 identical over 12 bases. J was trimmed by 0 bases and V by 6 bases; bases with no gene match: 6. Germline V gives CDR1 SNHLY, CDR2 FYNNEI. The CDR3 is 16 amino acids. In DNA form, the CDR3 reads TGTGCCAGCAGGCCTCTAGCGGGAGGGTCCTCCTACGAGCAGTACTTC. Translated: CASRPLAGGSSYEQYF.

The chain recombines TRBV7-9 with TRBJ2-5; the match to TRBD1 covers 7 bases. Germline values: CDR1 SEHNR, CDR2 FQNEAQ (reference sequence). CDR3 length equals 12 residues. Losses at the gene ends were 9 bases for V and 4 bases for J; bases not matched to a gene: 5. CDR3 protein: CASQGGRETQYF. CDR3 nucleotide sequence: TGTGCCAGTCAAGGGGGCCGAGAGACCCAGTACTTC.

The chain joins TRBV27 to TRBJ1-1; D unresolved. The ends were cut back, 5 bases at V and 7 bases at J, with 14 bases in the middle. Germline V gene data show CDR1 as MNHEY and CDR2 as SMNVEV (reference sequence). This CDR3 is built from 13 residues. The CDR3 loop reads CASSPLMGVEAFF. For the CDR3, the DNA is TGTGCCAGCAGTCCACTTATGGGAGTTGAAGCTTTCTTT.

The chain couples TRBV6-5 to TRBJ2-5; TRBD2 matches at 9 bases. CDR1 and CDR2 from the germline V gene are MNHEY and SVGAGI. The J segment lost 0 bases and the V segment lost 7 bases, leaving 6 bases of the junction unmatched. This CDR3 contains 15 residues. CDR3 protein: CASTLTSGYQETQYF. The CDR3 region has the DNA TGTGCCAGCACTCTCACTAGCGGGTACCAAGAGACCCAGTACTTC.

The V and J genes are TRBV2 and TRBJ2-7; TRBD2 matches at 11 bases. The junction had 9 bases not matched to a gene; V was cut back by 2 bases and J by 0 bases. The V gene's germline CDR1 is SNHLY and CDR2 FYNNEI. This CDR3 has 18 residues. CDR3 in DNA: TGTGCCAGCAGTGAACCCAGACTAGCGGGAATCATCTCCTACGAGCAGTACTTC. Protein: CASSEPRLAGIISYEQYF.

In nucleotides, the CDR3 is TGTGCCAGCAGTCCCTGGGGGGATAGTGAGACCCAGTACTTC. Amino acid sequence: CASSPWGDSETQYF. The rearrangement uses TRBV28 and TRBJ2-5; D might be TRBD2 (6 bases). Germline CDR1 reads MDHEN; CDR2 reads SYDVKM. The CDR3 is made up of 14 amino acids. Trimming left V 5 bases short and J 5 bases short, with 15 bases between.

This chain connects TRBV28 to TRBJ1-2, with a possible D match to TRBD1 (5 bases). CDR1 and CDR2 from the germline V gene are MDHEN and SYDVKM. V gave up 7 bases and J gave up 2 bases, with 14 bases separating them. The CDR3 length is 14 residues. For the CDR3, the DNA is TGTGCCAGCACCCTACAGGACCAAAACTATGGCTACACCTTC. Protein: CASTLQDQNYGYTF.

The CDR3: CASSQARSSWETQYF. The CDR3 nucleotides are TGTGCCAGCAGCCAAGCCCGGTCATCTTGGGAGACCCAGTACTTC. V gene TRBV14 combines with J gene TRBJ2-5; D is undetermined. CDR3 length equals 15 residues. The V end lost 1 base, the J end lost 5 bases, and 14 bases lay between the germline ends. CDR1 and CDR2 (germline): SGHDN, FVKESK.